The 17 T cell receptor beta chains given below trace back to one sample, sequenced in a study of PD-L1 blockade in urothelial cancer. The time point is: peripheral blood 6 weeks after treatment start. Generated by immunoSEQ multiplex PCR, the TCRdb table keeps only in-frame clones and is missing some. The repertoire holds about 29,000 clones, 80% to 90% seen once, with 2.5% to 3% in the top ten. The material was PBMCs, obtained around atezolizumab (anti-PD-L1) treatment. Source of these receptors: a man between 65 and 85 years old with urothelial cancer.

This chain connects TRBV6-5 to TRBJ1-5, with D possibly matching TRBD1 (5 bases). The CDR3 runs 13 residues. The V end was cut by 5 bases, the J end by 7 bases, with 12 bases between. Germline CDR1 MNHEY, CDR2 SVGAGI. The CDR3 loop is CASSDSDGQPQHF. DNA of the CDR3: TGTGCCAGCAGTGACAGCGATGGGCAGCCCCAGCATTTT.

CDR3 nucleotides: TGTGCCAGCTCACCACCGAGAGGTGGAGGAAACACCATATATTTT. Translated: CASSPPRGGGNTIYF. This chain links TRBV18 with TRBJ1-3; D unclear. V lost 0 bases and J 4 bases, leaving 10 bases between the germline ends. Germline V CDR1 and CDR2: KGHSH, LQKENI. The CDR3 runs to 15 residues.

This sequence joins TRBV5-1 and TRBJ2-1; 13 positions match TRBD2. Germline values: CDR1 SGHRS, CDR2 YFSETQ. The J segment lost 9 bases and the V segment lost 4 bases, leaving 7 bases of the junction unmatched. The CDR3 consists of 15 residues. The CDR3 nucleotides are TGCGCCAGCAGCCCGGGGGGGACTAGCGGGACTGAGCAGTTCTTC. Translation: CASSPGGTSGTEQFF.

The gene calls are TRBV27 and TRBJ2-1, with 8 bases fitting TRBD1. The CDR3 runs to 13 residues. The germline V gene encodes CDR1 MNHEY and CDR2 SMNVEV (reference sequence). With V trimmed by 8 bases and J by 7 bases, 7 bases remained unmatched. The CDR3, as DNA: TGTGCCAGCTCCCGGACAGGGAAGAATGAGCAGTTCTTC. This sequence encodes CASSRTGKNEQFF.

A few counts support this clone. V is TRBV7-2 and J is TRBJ2-7; D possibly corresponds to TRBD1 (5 bases). V shed 0 bases and J shed 2 bases, with 8 bases lying between them. The germline gives CDR1 SGHTA, CDR2 FQGNSA. The CDR3 sequence is 14 residues long. The CDR3 here is CASSLAGATYEQYF. The CDR3 nucleotides are TGTGCCAGCAGCTTAGCAGGGGCTACCTACGAGCAGTACTTC.

V is TRBV5-4 and J is TRBJ2-7; D unresolved. This CDR3 contains 13 residues. Germline V gene lookup returns CDR1 SGHNT and CDR2 YYREEE (reference sequence). Trimming pared 4 bases from V and 6 bases from J, leaving 14 bases between. CDR3 in DNA: TGTGCCAGCAGCATGGACGCTATAGCCGAGCAGTACTTC. This gives the protein CASSMDAIAEQYF.

The CDR3 reads CASSPYGTSGGAIGINEQFF. The CDR3 DNA reads as TGTGCCAGCAGCCCCTATGGGACTAGCGGGGGGGCTATAGGGATCAATGAGCAGTTCTTC. V gene TRBV13 combines with J gene TRBJ2-1; TRBD2 matches 16 bases. V lost 5 bases, J lost 6 bases, and 16 bases stayed unmatched. CDR3 length: 20 amino acids. The germline CDR1 and CDR2 sequences are PRHDT and FYEKMQ (reference sequence).

The gene calls are TRBV28 and TRBJ2-3; D is unclear. With 6 bases removed from V and 6 bases from J, the gap between germline ends came to 10 bases. Germline CDR1 is MDHEN and CDR2 is SYDVKM. CDR3 length: 12 residues. CDR3 nucleotides: TGTGCCAGCAGCGTGCCCAGGGATACGCAGTATTTT. Amino acids: CASSVPRDTQYF.

The V gene is TRBV18, the J gene TRBJ1-5, with a tentative D call TRBD1 (5 bases). CDR3 size: 12 residues. Germline CDR1 is KGHSH and CDR2 is LQKENI. Between the trimmed V and J ends, which lost 6 bases and 8 bases, there was a span of 11 bases. The DNA of the CDR3 is TGTGCCAGCTCGACTCAGGGAAAGCCCCAGCATTTT. This translates into CASSTQGKPQHF.

The chain is built from TRBV30 and TRBJ2-1; 11 nucleotides agree with TRBD1. The CDR3 length is 16 residues. V lost 6 bases and J lost 9; bases outside the gene matches: 16. Germline V gives CDR1 GTSNPN, CDR2 SVGIG (reference sequence). The CDR3 DNA follows: TGTGCCTGTAGGGACCTCGGACAGGGGGCGCGTGGTGAGCAGTTCTTC. Translating gives CACRDLGQGARGEQFF.

This clone showed up just a few times. The chain has TRBV30 and TRBJ2-7; perhaps TRBD2 as D (5 bases). The V and J ends lost 0 bases and 7 bases respectively, with 10 bases between them. The length of the CDR3 is 12 residues. The germline V gene has CDR1 GTSNPN and CDR2 SVGIG (reference sequence). This CDR3 reads CAWSVSPGEQYF. Written as DNA, the CDR3 is TGTGCCTGGAGTGTATCTCCGGGGGAGCAGTACTTC.

The chain links TRBV14 to TRBJ1-2, with 7 bases aligning to TRBD1. The CDR3 extends over 14 amino acids. CDR1 is SGHDN and CDR2 is FVKESK in the germline V gene. The V gene end was trimmed by 2 bases and the J gene end by 4 bases; junction bases not matched to a gene: 4. The CDR3 nucleotides read TGTGCCAGCAGCCAACCGGGACAGTCCTATGGCTACACCTTC. Encoded protein: CASSQPGQSYGYTF.

The gene calls are TRBV7-3 and TRBJ2-5, with TRBD1 matching 12 bases. The CDR3 loop spans 15 amino acids. CDR1 is SGHTA, CDR2 FQGTGA, per germline. After removal of 4 bases from V and 5 bases from J, the junction contained 5 bases not matched to a gene. The CDR3 is CASSSGTGGWETQYF. The CDR3 bases are TGTGCCAGCAGCTCAGGGACAGGGGGCTGGGAGACCCAGTACTTC.

The V call is TRBV29-1, the J call TRBJ2-7, with 10 bases aligning to TRBD1. Trimming removed 5 bases from V and 7 bases from J; junction bases left unmatched: 5. Looked up from germline, CDR1 is SQVTM and CDR2 is ANQGSEA. The CDR3 is 12 residues long. The CDR3 region has the DNA TGCAGCGTTCTGACAGGGGGCAAGGAGCAGTACTTC. Its translation is CSVLTGGKEQYF.

The chain is built from TRBV19 and TRBJ2-1; 10 bases align to TRBD1. Trimming removed 6 bases from V and 7 bases from J; junction bases left unmatched: 15. The CDR3 spans 17 residues. Germline CDR1 and CDR2: LNHDA and SQIVND (reference sequence). The CDR3 reads CASSRDRGMGGENEQFF. DNA of the CDR3: TGTGCCAGTAGCAGGGACAGGGGCATGGGAGGGGAGAATGAGCAGTTCTTC.

The V call is TRBV2, the J call TRBJ1-2; TRBD1 might be the D (6 bases). This CDR3 spans 13 amino acids. The germline CDR1 and CDR2 sequences are SNHLY and FYNNEI. Trimming shortened V by 2 bases and J by 2 bases, and 6 bases separated the two germline ends. CDR3 loop: CASSEQGNYGYTF. The CDR3 DNA follows: TGTGCCAGCAGTGAACAGGGGAACTATGGCTACACCTTC.

The chain uses TRBV2 and TRBJ1-2; D perhaps matches TRBD1 (6 bases). This CDR3 contains 13 residues. The V end lost 7 bases, the J end lost 2 bases, and 11 bases lay between the germline ends. Per the germline V gene, CDR1 is SNHLY and CDR2 is FYNNEI. The CDR3 is CASTRDTNYGYTF. CDR3 coding DNA: TGTGCCAGCACCCGGGACACCAACTATGGCTACACCTTC.